Presented here are 5 T cell receptor beta chains from one specimen sequenced in a study of cytomegalovirus exposure and HLA in healthy donors. It was with 60 Vbeta and 13 Jbeta primers that the PCR ran. Sequencing used immunoSEQ multiplex PCR; TCRdb keeps in-frame clones, though not all of them. The table records 55,000 to 80,000 clones, 65% to 80% of them present only once. Sequencing was carried out using PBMCs. The receptor source for this set is a woman aged 25-40 years in good health and CMV-seronegative.

The V call is TRBV14, the J call TRBJ2-7; 9 positions match TRBD2. CDR1 is SGHDN and CDR2 is FVKESK in the germline V gene. This CDR3 contains 17 residues. With V trimmed by 1 base and J by 6 bases, 13 bases remained unmatched. The CDR3 nucleotides read TGTGCCAGCAGCCAAGTAATTGTGGGCGGGAGGGCCTTCGAGCAGTACGTC. Protein sequence: CASSQVIVGGRAFEQYV.

J is TRBJ1-1 and V is TRBV27, with TRBD1 as a possible D gene (5 bases). Trimming removed 4 bases from V and 3 bases from J, with 9 bases in between. CDR1 MNHEY and CDR2 SMNVEV come from the germline V gene (reference sequence). The CDR3 contains 13 residues. The CDR3 protein is CASSSQGYTEAFF. CDR3 nucleotide sequence: TGTGCCAGCAGTTCCCAGGGTTACACTGAAGCTTTCTTT.

DNA of the CDR3: TGTGCCAGCAGTCCCGGACAGGGGCTGTGGGCAAACATTCAGTACTTC. Encoded protein: CASSPGQGLWANIQYF. The chain couples TRBV27 to TRBJ2-4; 9 nucleotides agree with TRBD1. The CDR3 length is 16 residues. J gave up 6 bases and V 5 bases, and 11 bases lay outside the gene matches. From germline, CDR1 is MNHEY and CDR2 SMNVEV (reference sequence).

V gene TRBV28 combines with J gene TRBJ2-5; a weak D match, TRBD2 (6 bases). Trimming shortened V by 6 bases and J by 2 bases, and 22 bases separated the two germline ends. CDR3 length equals 17 residues. CDR1 and CDR2 from the germline V gene are MDHEN and SYDVKM. Here the CDR3 reads CASSRQPRLGLQETQYF. The DNA for the CDR3 is TGTGCCAGCAGCCGCCAGCCTAGACTAGGTCTGCAAGAGACCCAGTACTTC. The entire variable domain, with the rest obtained from reference TRBV28 and TRBJ2-5, is as follows: DVKVTQSSRYLVKRTGEKVFLECVQDMDHENMFWYRQDPGLGLRLIYFSYDVKMKEKGDIPEGYSVSREKKERFSLILESASTNQTSMYLCASSRQPRLGLQETQYFGPGTRLLVL.

The genes are TRBV11-3 and TRBJ2-1; 10 bases align to TRBD1. CDR1 and CDR2 (germline): SGHNT, YENEEA. J gave up 7 bases and V 5 bases, and 8 bases lay outside the gene matches. The CDR3 spans 15 residues. Here the CDR3 reads CASSADRGRGNEQFF. The CDR3 coding sequence is TGTGCCAGCAGCGCCGACAGGGGGCGCGGGAATGAGCAGTTCTTC.